This T cell receptor (beta chain) was identified during a study of Tregs in tolerant kidney transplant recipients. Clones were sequenced by immunoSEQ multiplex PCR, and TCRdb holds only the in-frame ones, with some missing. Counted here are under 95,000 clones, 80% to 95% occurring once; the ten biggest clones make up approximately 0.37%. Per germline, CDR1 SGHTA and CDR2 FQGNSA. Trimming removed 6 bases at V and 2 bases at J, with 4 bases between. This CDR3 has 11 residues. This rearrangement joins TRBV7-2 to TRBJ2-5, with unresolved D. This TCR derives from a human donor who received a combined kidney and bone marrow transplant. The sequencing used Tregs from blood, collected before the transplant. This chain's CDR3 is CASSVQETQYF. The CDR3, as DNA: TGTGCCAGCAGTGTACAAGAGACCCAGTACTTC.